The 5 T cell receptor beta chains below were found in one sample sequenced in a study of T cells after yellow fever vaccination. A single record per CDR3 protein comes from TCRdb applying MiXCR to the 5' RACE reads. The table has 550,000 to 750,000 distinct CDR3 sequences, 13% seen once. Here the sequenced sample was PBMCs, taken on the day of the yellow fever booster vaccination. The receptor set was obtained from a man under 40 who received the YFV17D yellow fever vaccine.

This chain uses TRBV6-2 or TRBV6-3 with TRBJ2-1; TRBD1 is a possible D gene (6 bases). V shed 8 bases and J shed 8 bases, with 25 bases lying between them. There are 16 residues in the CDR3. Germline loops: CDR1 MNHEY, CDR2 SVGEGT. The DNA of the CDR3 is TGTGCCAGCCTATCGGTCAGGGGAGTTATTCAGGATGAGCAGTTCTTC. Encoded protein: CASLSVRGVIQDEQFF.

This clonotype was seen ten or more times. The chain combines TRBV20-1 with TRBJ2-7, with 7 bases matching TRBD1. Germline CDR1 reads DFQATT; CDR2 reads SNEGSKA (reference sequence). The CDR3 spans 14 residues. With V trimmed by 0 bases and J by 3 bases, 5 bases remained unmatched. CDR3 in DNA: TGCAGTGCTAGAGATGGGGCAGGGGGCTACGAGCAGTACTTC. This translates into CSARDGAGGYEQYF.

The V and J genes are TRBV28 and TRBJ2-7, with a tentative D call TRBD2 (6 bases). The CDR3 is made up of 14 amino acids. Trimming cost V 0 bases and J 5 bases, with 11 bases left between them. Germline lookup yields CDR1 MDHEN and CDR2 SYDVKM. As DNA, the CDR3 is TGTGCCAGCAGTTTATGGGAGGGCGAGGACGAGCAGTACTTC. It codes for CASSLWEGEDEQYF.

The gene calls are TRBV12-3 or TRBV12-4 and TRBJ2-1, with 9 bases matching TRBD2. V was pared by 3 bases and J by 7 bases, with 10 bases of the junction left unmatched. The CDR3 spans 16 residues. The CDR3 here is CASSFPQGSGRNEQFF. The CDR3 region has the DNA TGTGCCAGCAGTTTCCCTCAGGGTAGCGGGAGAAATGAGCAGTTCTTC.

This clonotype was seen a few times. The V and J genes are TRBV20-1 and TRBJ2-4, with D tentatively TRBD2 (5 bases). Germline CDR1 reads DFQATT; CDR2 reads SNEGSKA (reference sequence). V lost 0 bases and J 8 bases, leaving 17 bases between the germline ends. The CDR3 consists of 15 residues. The CDR3 region has the DNA TGCAGTGCTAGAGAATCCCCAGGACTCCAGGACATTCAGTACTTC. This codes for CSARESPGLQDIQYF.